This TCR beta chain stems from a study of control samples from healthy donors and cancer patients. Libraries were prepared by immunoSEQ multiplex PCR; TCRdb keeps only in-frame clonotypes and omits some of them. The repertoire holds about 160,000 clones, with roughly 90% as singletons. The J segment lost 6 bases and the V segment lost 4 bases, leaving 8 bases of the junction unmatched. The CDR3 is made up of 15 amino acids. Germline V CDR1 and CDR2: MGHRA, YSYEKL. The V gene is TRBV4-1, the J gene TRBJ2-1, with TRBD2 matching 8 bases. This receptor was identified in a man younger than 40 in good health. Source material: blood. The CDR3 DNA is TGCGCCAGCAGCCTCATCCCGGGGGGGTTCAATGAGCAGTTCTTC. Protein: CASSLIPGGFNEQFF.